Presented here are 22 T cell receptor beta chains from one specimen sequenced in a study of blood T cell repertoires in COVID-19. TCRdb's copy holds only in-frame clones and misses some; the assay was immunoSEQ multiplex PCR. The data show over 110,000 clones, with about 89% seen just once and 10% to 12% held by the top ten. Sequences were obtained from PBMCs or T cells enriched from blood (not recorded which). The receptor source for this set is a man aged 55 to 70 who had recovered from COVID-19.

In DNA, the CDR3 is TGTGCCAGCAGCATTGACAGCGGGTTCTCTGGAAACACCATATATTTT. Protein: CASSIDSGFSGNTIYF. This chain connects TRBV5-5 to TRBJ1-3; tentatively, D is TRBD1 (5 bases). Trimming removed 4 bases from V and 0 bases from J, with 14 bases in between. The germline CDR1 and CDR2 sequences are SGHKS and YYEKEE (reference sequence). This CDR3 is 16 amino acids long.

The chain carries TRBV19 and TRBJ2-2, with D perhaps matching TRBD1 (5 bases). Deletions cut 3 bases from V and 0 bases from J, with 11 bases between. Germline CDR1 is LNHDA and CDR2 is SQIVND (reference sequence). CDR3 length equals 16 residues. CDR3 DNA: TGTGCCAGTAGTATGGGCCAGGGATCGAACACCGGGGAGCTGTTTTTT. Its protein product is CASSMGQGSNTGELFF.

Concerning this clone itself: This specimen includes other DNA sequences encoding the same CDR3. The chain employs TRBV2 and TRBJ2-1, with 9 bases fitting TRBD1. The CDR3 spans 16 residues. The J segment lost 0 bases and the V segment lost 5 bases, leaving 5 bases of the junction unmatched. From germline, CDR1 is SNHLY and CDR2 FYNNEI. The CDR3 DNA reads TGTGCCAGCAGTTTAGGGACAGGGAGCTCCTACAATGAGCAGTTCTTC. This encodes CASSLGTGSSYNEQFF.

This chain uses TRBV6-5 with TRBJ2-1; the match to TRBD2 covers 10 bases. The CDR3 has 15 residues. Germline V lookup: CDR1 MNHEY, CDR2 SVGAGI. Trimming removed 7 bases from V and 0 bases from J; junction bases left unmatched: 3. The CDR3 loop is CASKLAGSSYNEQFF. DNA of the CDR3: TGTGCCAGCAAACTAGCGGGGAGCTCCTACAATGAGCAGTTCTTC.

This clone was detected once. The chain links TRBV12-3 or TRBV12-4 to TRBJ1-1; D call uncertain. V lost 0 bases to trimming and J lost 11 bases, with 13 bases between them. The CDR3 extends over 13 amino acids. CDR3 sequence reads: CASSLARTGKAFF. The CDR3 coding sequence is TGTGCCAGCAGTTTAGCCCGGACGGGGAAGGCTTTCTTT.

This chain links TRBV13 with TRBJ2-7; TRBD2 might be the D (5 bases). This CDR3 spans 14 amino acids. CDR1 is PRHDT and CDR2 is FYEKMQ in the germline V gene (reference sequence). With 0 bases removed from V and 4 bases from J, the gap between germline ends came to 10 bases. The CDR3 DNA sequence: TGTGCCAGCAGCTTAGGACTAGGCTCGTACGAGCAGTACTTC. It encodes CASSLGLGSYEQYF.

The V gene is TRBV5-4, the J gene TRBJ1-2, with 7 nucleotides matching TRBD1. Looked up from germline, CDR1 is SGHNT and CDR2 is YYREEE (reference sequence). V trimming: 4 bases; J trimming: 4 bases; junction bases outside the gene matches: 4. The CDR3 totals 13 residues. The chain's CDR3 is CASSRDSLYGYTF. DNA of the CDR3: TGTGCCAGCAGCAGGGACAGCCTCTATGGCTACACCTTC.

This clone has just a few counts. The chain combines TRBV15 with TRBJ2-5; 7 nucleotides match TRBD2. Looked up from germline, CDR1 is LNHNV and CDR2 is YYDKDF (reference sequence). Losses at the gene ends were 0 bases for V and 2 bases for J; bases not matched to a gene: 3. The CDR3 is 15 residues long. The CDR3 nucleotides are TGTGCCACCAGCAGAGATAGGGGACTACAAGAGACCCAGTACTTC. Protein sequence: CATSRDRGLQETQYF.

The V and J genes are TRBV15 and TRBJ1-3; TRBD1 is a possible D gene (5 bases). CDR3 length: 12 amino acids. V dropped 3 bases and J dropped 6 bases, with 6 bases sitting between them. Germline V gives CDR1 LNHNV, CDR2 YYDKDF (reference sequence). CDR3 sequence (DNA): TGTGCCACCAGCAGGGGGCAAAACACCATATATTTT. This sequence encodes CATSRGQNTIYF.

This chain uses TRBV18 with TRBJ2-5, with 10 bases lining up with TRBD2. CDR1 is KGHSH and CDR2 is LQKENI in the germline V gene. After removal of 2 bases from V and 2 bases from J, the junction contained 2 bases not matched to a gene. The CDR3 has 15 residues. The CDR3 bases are TGTGCCAGCTCACCAGTACTAGCGGGGCAAGAGACCCAGTACTTC. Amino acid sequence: CASSPVLAGQETQYF.

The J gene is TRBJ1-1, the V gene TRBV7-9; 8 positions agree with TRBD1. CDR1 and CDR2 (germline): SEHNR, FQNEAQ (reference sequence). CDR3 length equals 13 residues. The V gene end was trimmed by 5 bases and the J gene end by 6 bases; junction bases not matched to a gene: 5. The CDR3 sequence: CASSLPRGPEAFF. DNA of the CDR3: TGTGCCAGCAGCCTACCCAGGGGGCCTGAAGCTTTCTTT.

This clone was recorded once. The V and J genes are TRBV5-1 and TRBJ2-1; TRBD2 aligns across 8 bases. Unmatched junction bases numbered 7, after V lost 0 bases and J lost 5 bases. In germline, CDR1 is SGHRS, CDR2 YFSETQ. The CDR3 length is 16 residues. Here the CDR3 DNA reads TGCGCCAGCAGCTTGGTGGTGGGTAGCGGGAACAATGAGCAGTTCTTC. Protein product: CASSLVVGSGNNEQFF.

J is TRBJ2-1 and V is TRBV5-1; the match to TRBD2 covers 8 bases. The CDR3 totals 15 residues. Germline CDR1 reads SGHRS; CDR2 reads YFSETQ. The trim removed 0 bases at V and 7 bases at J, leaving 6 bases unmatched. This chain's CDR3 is CASSLDSGAGNEQFF. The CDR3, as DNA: TGCGCCAGCAGCTTGGATAGCGGGGCGGGTAATGAGCAGTTCTTC. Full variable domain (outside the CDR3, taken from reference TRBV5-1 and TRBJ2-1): KAGVTQTPRYLIKTRGQQVTLSCSPISGHRSVSWYQQTPGQGLQFLFEYFSETQRNKGNFPGRFSGRQFSNSRSEMNVSTLELGDSALYLCASSLDSGAGNEQFFGPGTRLTVL.

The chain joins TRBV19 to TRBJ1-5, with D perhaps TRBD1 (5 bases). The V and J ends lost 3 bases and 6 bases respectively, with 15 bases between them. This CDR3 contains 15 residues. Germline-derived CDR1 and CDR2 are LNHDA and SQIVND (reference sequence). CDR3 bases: TGTGCCAGTAGTATTGTTGGCGGGGCTAGTCAGCCCCAGCATTTT. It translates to CASSIVGGASQPQHF. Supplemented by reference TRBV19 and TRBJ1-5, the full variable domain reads DGGITQSPKYLFRKEGQNVTLSCEQNLNHDAMYWYRQDPGQGLRLIYYSQIVNDFQKGDIAEGYSVSREKKESFPLTVTSAQKNPTAFYLCASSIVGGASQPQHFGDGTRLSIL.

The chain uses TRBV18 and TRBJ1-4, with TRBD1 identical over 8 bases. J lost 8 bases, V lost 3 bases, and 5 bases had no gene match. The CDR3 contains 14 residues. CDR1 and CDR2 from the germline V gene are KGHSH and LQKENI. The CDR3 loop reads CASSPTGVGEKLFF. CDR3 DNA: TGTGCCAGCTCACCGACAGGGGTCGGCGAAAAACTGTTTTTT. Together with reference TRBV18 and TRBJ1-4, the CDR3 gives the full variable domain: NAGVMQNPRHLVRRRGQEARLRCSPMKGHSHVYWYRQLPEEGLKFMVYLQKENIIDESGMPKERFSAEFPKEGPSILRIQQVVRGDSAAYFCASSPTGVGEKLFFGSGTQLSVL.

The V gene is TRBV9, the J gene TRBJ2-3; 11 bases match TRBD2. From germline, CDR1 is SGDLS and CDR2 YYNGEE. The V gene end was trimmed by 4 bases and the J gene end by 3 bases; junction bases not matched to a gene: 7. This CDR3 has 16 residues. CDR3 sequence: CASSFTSGSKTDTQYF. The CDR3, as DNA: TGTGCCAGCAGCTTCACTAGCGGGAGTAAAACAGATACGCAGTATTTT.

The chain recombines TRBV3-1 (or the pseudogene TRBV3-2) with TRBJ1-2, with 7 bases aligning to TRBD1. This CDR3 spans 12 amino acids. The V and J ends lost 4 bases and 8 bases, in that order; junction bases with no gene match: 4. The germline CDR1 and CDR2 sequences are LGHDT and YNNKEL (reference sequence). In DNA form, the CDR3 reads TGTGCCAGCAGCCCGGGACAGAAGGGCTACACCTTC. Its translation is CASSPGQKGYTF.

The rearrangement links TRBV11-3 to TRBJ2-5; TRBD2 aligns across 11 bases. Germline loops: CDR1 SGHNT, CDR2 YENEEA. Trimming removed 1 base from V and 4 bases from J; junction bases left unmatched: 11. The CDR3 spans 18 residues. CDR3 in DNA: TGTGCCAGCAGCTTAGGGCCTCCTTCTAGCGGGGGGCCAGAGACCCAGTACTTC. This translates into CASSLGPPSSGGPETQYF.

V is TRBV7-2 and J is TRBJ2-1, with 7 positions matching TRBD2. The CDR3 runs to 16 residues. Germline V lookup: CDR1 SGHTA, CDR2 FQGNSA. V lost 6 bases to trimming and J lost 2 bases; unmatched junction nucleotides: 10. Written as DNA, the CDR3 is TGTGCCAGCAGAAAGACGGGAGGAGTCGCCTACAATGAGCAGTTCTTC. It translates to CASRKTGGVAYNEQFF.

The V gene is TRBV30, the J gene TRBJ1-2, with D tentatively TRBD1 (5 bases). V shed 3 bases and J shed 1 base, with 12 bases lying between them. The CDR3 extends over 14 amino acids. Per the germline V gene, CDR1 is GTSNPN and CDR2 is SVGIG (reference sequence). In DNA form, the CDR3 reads TGTGCCTGGAGGCCTGGGGGGGATAACTATGGCTACACCTTC. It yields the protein CAWRPGGDNYGYTF.

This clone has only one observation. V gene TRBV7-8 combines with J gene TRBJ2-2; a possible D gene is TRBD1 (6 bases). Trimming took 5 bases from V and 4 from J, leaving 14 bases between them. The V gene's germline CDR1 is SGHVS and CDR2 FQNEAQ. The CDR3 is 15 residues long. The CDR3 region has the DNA TGTGCCAGCAGCCCCCGGGTAGGGGGCACCGGGGAGCTGTTTTTT. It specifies CASSPRVGGTGELFF.

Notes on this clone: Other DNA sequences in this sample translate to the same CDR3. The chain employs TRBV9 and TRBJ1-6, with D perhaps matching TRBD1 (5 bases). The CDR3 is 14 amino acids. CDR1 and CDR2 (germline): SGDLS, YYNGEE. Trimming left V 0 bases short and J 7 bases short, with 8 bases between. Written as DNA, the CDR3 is TGTGCCAGCAGCGTAGGGGGGGAAAATTCACCCCTCCACTTT. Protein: CASSVGGENSPLHF.